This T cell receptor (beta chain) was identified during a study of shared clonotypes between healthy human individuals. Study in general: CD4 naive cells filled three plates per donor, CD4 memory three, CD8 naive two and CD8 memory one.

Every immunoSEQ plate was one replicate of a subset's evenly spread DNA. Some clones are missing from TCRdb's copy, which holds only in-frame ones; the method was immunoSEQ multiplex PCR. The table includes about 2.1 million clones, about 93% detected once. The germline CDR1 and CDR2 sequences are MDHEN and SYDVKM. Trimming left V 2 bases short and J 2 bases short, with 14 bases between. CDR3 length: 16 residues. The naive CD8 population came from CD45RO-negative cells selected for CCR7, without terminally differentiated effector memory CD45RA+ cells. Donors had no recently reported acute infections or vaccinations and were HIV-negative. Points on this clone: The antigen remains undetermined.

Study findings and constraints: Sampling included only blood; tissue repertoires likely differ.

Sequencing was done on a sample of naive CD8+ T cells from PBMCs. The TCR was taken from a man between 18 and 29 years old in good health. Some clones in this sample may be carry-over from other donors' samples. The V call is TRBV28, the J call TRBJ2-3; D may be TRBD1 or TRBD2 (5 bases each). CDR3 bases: TGTGCCAGCAGTTTAAGGGGTTTGAGGGTCACAGATACGCAGTATTTT. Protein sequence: CASSLRGLRVTDTQYF.